Described below is a single T cell receptor (beta chain) sequence and its context. This record comes from a study of T cell changes during pregnancy in multiple sclerosis. TCRdb keeps only in-frame clones here, not all; method: immunoSEQ multiplex PCR. The data contain tens of thousands of clones, about 90% of them seen just once; the ten biggest clones take up approximately 1.8%. Deletions cut 2 bases from V and 2 bases from J, with 11 bases between. Germline CDR1 is SNHLY and CDR2 is FYNNEI. The CDR3 spans 15 residues. The chain is built from TRBV2 and TRBJ2-3; D might be TRBD2 (6 bases). The receptor comes from a female donor in good health, enrolled as a control in a pregnancy study. The sample consisted of peripheral blood, taken in the first trimester of pregnancy. CDR3: CASSELGGITDTQYF. The CDR3 nucleotides are TGTGCCAGCAGTGAATTGGGGGGTATCACAGATACGCAGTATTTT.